These 21 T cell receptor beta chains came from one sample sequenced in a study of T cells in Graves' hyperthyroidism and ophthalmopathy. RNA transcripts yielded amplified TCR beta CDR3 regions. First-round RT-PCR targeting the TCR CDR3 was performed with the HTBI primer set. TCRdb used MiXCR to reprocess the multiplex PCR reads, holding one entry per CDR3 protein. The data hold roughly 180,000 distinct CDR3 sequences, with just under 9.5% observed a single time. Sequenced material: blood. These receptors were taken from a woman in her late teens or twenties with Graves' hyperthyroidism that later progressed to Graves' ophthalmopathy.

This clonotype was found a few times. This may stem from a read error, because a much larger clone lies one nucleotide away. The conserved final phenylalanine or tryptophan is absent from the CDR3, which likely points to a read error. The V and J genes are TRBV15 and TRBJ1-1; D ambiguous. CDR1 and CDR2 (germline): LNHNV, YYDKDF (reference sequence). V shed 0 bases and J shed 3 bases, with 5 bases lying between them. This CDR3 spans 13 amino acids. CDR3 bases: TGTGCCACCAGCAGAGATCGATACACTGAAGCTTTCCTT. Translation gives CATSRDRYTEAFL.

About this clonotype itself: This may come from a read error, since a much larger clone is one base off. The CDR3 ends on some other residue instead of the conserved phenylalanine or tryptophan, so this is likely a read error. The J gene is TRBJ2-3, the V gene TRBV20-1; no clear D gene. This CDR3 region has 12 residues. Germline CDR1 and CDR2: DFQATT and SNEGSKA (reference sequence). With 3 bases removed from V and 0 bases from J, the gap between germline ends came to 4 bases. CDR3 in amino acids: CSARGSTDTQYS. CDR3 sequence (DNA): TGCAGTGCTAGGGGCAGCACAGATACGCAGTATTCT.

This clonotype was counted only a few times. This may be a read error: a much more frequent sequence differs by one nucleotide. The V call is TRBV3-1, the J call TRBJ2-7; weak D call: TRBD2 (5 bases). V lost 6 bases and J lost 2, with 14 bases in between. CDR3 length: 14 residues. Germline values: CDR1 LGHDT, CDR2 YNNKEL (reference sequence). In DNA form, the CDR3 reads TGTGCCAGCAGTGAAGCGGAACAGCCCTACGAGCAGTACTTC. It translates to CASSEAEQPYEQYF.

This clonotype was recorded many times. V gene TRBV2 combines with J gene TRBJ1-1, with D possibly matching TRBD1 (6 bases). Germline CDR1 is SNHLY and CDR2 is FYNNEI. Trimming removed 3 bases at V and 3 bases at J, with 14 bases between. CDR3 size: 15 residues. CDR3 nucleotides: TGTGCCAGCAGTGATAGCCGACAGGTTTACACTGAAGCTTTCTTT. It yields the protein CASSDSRQVYTEAFF.

This sequence joins TRBV6-1 and TRBJ1-1; 8 positions match TRBD1. The CDR3 is 14 residues long. With 7 bases clipped from V and 8 bases from J, the junction kept 12 bases outside the gene matches. CDR1 is MNHNS, CDR2 SASEGT, per germline. This chain's CDR3 is CASTPVDRGREAFF. DNA for the CDR3: TGTGCCAGCACTCCCGTCGACAGGGGAAGGGAAGCTTTCTTT.

This clonotype has a count of ten or more. V gene TRBV19 combines with J gene TRBJ1-1; TRBD1 aligns across 8 bases. This CDR3 has 12 residues. The junction had 4 bases not matched to a gene; V was cut back by 6 bases and J by 7 bases. Germline V gene data show CDR1 as LNHDA and CDR2 as SQIVND (reference sequence). CDR3: CASSPTGVEAFF. In DNA form, the CDR3 reads TGTGCCAGTAGCCCGACAGGGGTTGAAGCTTTCTTT.

J is TRBJ2-7 and V is TRBV9; tentative D call: TRBD1 (6 bases). This CDR3 region has 15 residues. Germline CDR1 is SGDLS and CDR2 is YYNGEE. V lost 4 bases and J lost 1, with 15 bases in between. The CDR3: CASSPGGGPSYEQYF. For the CDR3, the DNA is TGTGCCAGCAGCCCTGGGGGCGGGCCTTCCTACGAGCAGTACTTC.

On this clonotype: This may come from a read error, since a much larger clone is one base off. The CDR3 reads CSATGLVGVSRTQYF. CDR3 sequence (DNA): TGCAGTGCTACTGGACTAGTGGGAGTCTCCCGTACGCAGTATTTT. The chain employs TRBV20-1 and TRBJ2-3, with 7 nucleotides matching TRBD2. CDR3 size: 15 residues. Germline trimming cut 4 bases from V and 8 bases from J; bases unmatched to any gene: 15. The germline gives CDR1 DFQATT, CDR2 SNEGSKA (reference sequence).

The sample holds many counts of this clonotype. The chain has TRBV18 and TRBJ1-3, with 8 nucleotides matching TRBD1. Germline CDR1 reads KGHSH; CDR2 reads LQKENI. This CDR3 contains 17 residues. The junction had 9 bases not matched to a gene; V was cut back by 2 bases and J by 3 bases. The CDR3 DNA reads as TGTGCCAGCTCACCATCCAACAGGGGGACACTTGGAAACACCATATATTTT. Its translation is CASSPSNRGTLGNTIYF. The whole variable domain, filled in from reference TRBV18 and TRBJ1-3, reads NAGVMQNPRHLVRRRGQEARLRCSPMKGHSHVYWYRQLPEEGLKFMVYLQKENIIDESGMPKERFSAEFPKEGPSILRIQQVVRGDSAAYFCASSPSNRGTLGNTIYFGEGSWLTVV.

Concerning this clonotype itself: This clone may be a read error of a much larger clone one base away. The V gene is TRBV20-1, the J gene TRBJ2-3, with a tentative D call TRBD1 (6 bases). Germline loops: CDR1 DFQATT, CDR2 SNEGSKA (reference sequence). The CDR3 length is 14 residues. The V and J ends lost 5 bases and 2 bases respectively, with 14 bases between them. As DNA, the CDR3 is TGCAGTGCTTCCAACGGGACACTCACAGATACGCAGTATTTT. Amino acid sequence: CSASNGTLTDTQYF.

In this sample, this clonotype turned up a few times. As the CDR3 is not closed by the conserved phenylalanine or tryptophan, this likely results from a read error. The rearrangement links TRBV6-2 or TRBV6-3 to TRBJ1-5; D is unresolved. The CDR3 consists of 14 residues. Trimming took off 6 bases at V and 4 bases at J, with 13 bases between the two ends. The germline V gene encodes CDR1 MNHEY and CDR2 SVGEGT. CDR3 DNA sequence: TGTGCCAGCAGGCCCGAACAAAAAAATCAGCCCCAGCATCTT. This translates into CASRPEQKNQPQHL.

The table lists this clonotype with a few counts. The chain carries TRBV19 and TRBJ2-2; D may be TRBD1 or TRBD2 (6 bases each). This CDR3 is 14 amino acids long. Germline CDR1 is LNHDA and CDR2 is SQIVND (reference sequence). The germline V and J ends were trimmed by 3 bases and 6 bases, with 11 bases remaining between them. CDR3 DNA sequence: TGTGCCAGTAGTATGAGGGGGGTCTCCGGGGAGCTGTTTTTT. Its translation is CASSMRGVSGELFF.

This clonotype was seen at least ten times. J is TRBJ1-4 and V is TRBV28, with 9 bases lining up with TRBD1. The ends lost 5 bases at V and 4 bases at J; junction bases unmatched: 5. CDR1 and CDR2 from the germline V gene are MDHEN and SYDVKM. The CDR3 loop spans 15 amino acids. The DNA of the CDR3 is TGTGCCAGCAGTAGAGCGGGACAGGGTAATGAAAAACTGTTTTTT. Translating gives CASSRAGQGNEKLFF.

At least ten counts were recorded for this clonotype. J is TRBJ1-1 and V is TRBV7-9; D is unclear. The CDR3 has 13 amino acids. The V and J ends lost 5 bases and 5 bases respectively, with 12 bases between them. The V gene's germline CDR1 is SEHNR and CDR2 FQNEAQ (reference sequence). CDR3 region: CASSMGRQTEAFF. The CDR3 DNA reads TGTGCCAGCAGCATGGGTCGGCAAACTGAAGCTTTCTTT.

This clonotype showed up many times. V is TRBV20-1 and J is TRBJ2-3; 9 bases agree with TRBD2. Unmatched junction bases numbered 6, after V lost 4 bases and J lost 4 bases. The CDR3 covers 14 residues. Looked up from germline, CDR1 is DFQATT and CDR2 is SNEGSKA (reference sequence). The CDR3 reads CSAKASGNADTQYF. CDR3 DNA sequence: TGCAGTGCTAAGGCTAGCGGGAACGCAGATACGCAGTATTTT.

This clonotype came up many times. The chain combines TRBV12-5 with TRBJ2-7; 8 bases are shared with TRBD1. J lost 2 bases, V lost 5 bases, and 5 bases had no gene match. The CDR3 length is 14 residues. The germline V gene has CDR1 LGHNT and CDR2 FRNRAP. For the CDR3, the DNA is TGTGCTAGTGGTCCCGGACAGGGTACCTACGAGCAGTACTTC. The encoded protein is CASGPGQGTYEQYF.

This clonotype was observed many times. This chain joins TRBV3-1 and TRBJ1-4; a weak D match, TRBD1 (5 bases). CDR3 length: 16 residues. Germline lookup yields CDR1 LGHDT and CDR2 YNNKEL (reference sequence). The V and J ends lost 0 bases and 4 bases respectively, with 12 bases between them. CDR3 in DNA: TGTGCCAGCAGCCAAGAGACCCAGGGACTTAATGAAAAACTGTTTTTT. It translates to CASSQETQGLNEKLFF.

Comment on this clonotype: This may stem from a read error, because a much larger clone lies one nucleotide away. No conserved phenylalanine or tryptophan ends this CDR3, so it is likely a read error. This chain uses TRBV2 with TRBJ2-7, with 9 bases that match TRBD1. This CDR3 has 18 amino acids. Germline CDR1 and CDR2: SNHLY and FYNNEI. V shed 8 bases, J shed 4 bases, and the junction held 21 bases outside the gene matches. The DNA of the CDR3 is TGTGCCAGCGTCGAATCGGGACAGGGAGGTGTGGGGAAGTACGAGCAGTACCTC. Translated, it gives CASVESGQGGVGKYEQYL.

This clonotype was recorded at least ten times. The chain joins TRBV18 to TRBJ2-5; 8 bases align to TRBD1. Unmatched junction bases numbered 1, after V lost 1 base and J lost 0 bases. CDR3 size: 15 residues. Germline-derived CDR1 and CDR2 are KGHSH and LQKENI. CDR3 residues: CASSPRTGYQETQYF. The CDR3 DNA follows: TGTGCCAGCTCACCACGGACAGGGTACCAAGAGACCCAGTACTTC.

This clonotype appeared many times. This chain joins TRBV11-3 and TRBJ2-2; D ambiguous. Trimming cost V 5 bases and J 2 bases, with 9 bases left between them. The CDR3 has 14 amino acids. Germline CDR1 SGHNT, CDR2 YENEEA. The CDR3: CASSPFDNTGELFF. In nucleotides, the CDR3 is TGTGCCAGCAGCCCCTTCGACAACACCGGGGAGCTGTTTTTT.

This chain connects TRBV18 to TRBJ1-5; 9 nucleotides agree with TRBD1. The V gene end was trimmed by 2 bases and the J gene end by 3 bases; junction bases not matched to a gene: 5. There are 16 residues in the CDR3. Germline V lookup: CDR1 KGHSH, CDR2 LQKENI. In nucleotides, the CDR3 is TGTGCCAGCTCACCAGTCGGGACAGGGAACAATCAGCCCCAGCATTTT. Its translation: CASSPVGTGNNQPQHF.